Each of the 30 T cell receptor beta chains below was sequenced from the same sample in a study of blood T cell repertoires in COVID-19. Assay used: immunoSEQ multiplex PCR; TCRdb lists only in-frame clones, some missing. Of about 350,000 clones in the sample, around 87% were seen once. Sequencing was done on a sample of PBMCs or T cells enriched from blood (not recorded which). These receptors all come from a woman in her 30s who had recovered from COVID-19.

J is TRBJ2-2 and V is TRBV6-4; TRBD1 matches 7 bases. The CDR3 spans 16 residues. The trim removed 6 bases at V and 3 bases at J, leaving 10 bases unmatched. Germline loops: CDR1 MRHNA, CDR2 SNTAGT. The CDR3 DNA reads TGTGCCAGCAGGAGAACGACAGGGACGGACACCGGGGAGCTGTTTTTT. Encoded protein: CASRRTTGTDTGELFF.

The chain has TRBV3-1 (or the pseudogene TRBV3-2) and TRBJ1-2, with D possibly being TRBD1 (5 bases). V lost 1 base and J lost 8, with 8 bases in between. The CDR3 loop spans 12 amino acids. Looked up from germline, CDR1 is LGHDT and CDR2 is YNNKEL (reference sequence). The CDR3 region is CASSQGQWGYTF. In DNA, the CDR3 is TGTGCCAGCAGCCAAGGACAGTGGGGCTACACCTTC.

The rearrangement uses TRBV7-6 and TRBJ2-7, with 10 nucleotides matching TRBD1. This CDR3 is 15 amino acids long. Trimming at V came to 5 bases and at J to 4 bases, leaving 8 bases not matched to a gene. The germline CDR1 and CDR2 sequences are SGHVS and FNYEAQ. For the CDR3, the DNA is TGTGCCAGCAGCCCTGGACAGGGGGGAGGGTACGAGCAGTACTTC. Its translation: CASSPGQGGGYEQYF.

V gene TRBV19 combines with J gene TRBJ1-5; D not certain. The V gene lost 3 bases and the J gene lost 6 bases, with 12 bases spanning the gap. The CDR3 has 14 amino acids. Germline lookup yields CDR1 LNHDA and CDR2 SQIVND (reference sequence). CDR3 in DNA: TGTGCCAGTAGTATGCTGTGGGAGGGTCAGCCCCAGCATTTT. It is translated as CASSMLWEGQPQHF.

Notes on this clone: The same CDR3 also results from other DNA sequences found in this sample. This chain connects TRBV6-5 to TRBJ1-3, with a possible D match to TRBD1 (5 bases). Deletions cut 0 bases from V and 1 base from J, with 7 bases between. Germline-derived CDR1 and CDR2 are MNHEY and SVGAGI. The CDR3 has 15 residues. CDR3 in DNA: TGTGCCAGCAGTTACTCCCAGGGATCTGGAAACACCATATATTTT. This codes for CASSYSQGSGNTIYF.

The chain uses TRBV7-2 and TRBJ1-2, with 7 bases lining up with TRBD1. Germline loops: CDR1 SGHTA, CDR2 FQGNSA. V dropped 5 bases and J dropped 5; count of bases not matched to a gene: 14. The CDR3 loop spans 16 amino acids. The CDR3 loop is CASSPSTGRVGYGYTF. The CDR3 DNA reads TGTGCCAGCAGCCCGTCGACAGGGAGAGTAGGGTATGGCTACACCTTC.

The genes are TRBV5-6 and TRBJ1-5, with D maybe TRBD1 (5 bases). The CDR3 covers 13 residues. The germline V and J ends were trimmed by 4 bases and 12 bases, with 17 bases remaining between them. CDR1 is SGHDT and CDR2 is YYEEEE in the germline V gene. Here the CDR3 reads CASSHRSGRGQHF. In DNA, the CDR3 is TGTGCCAGCAGCCATAGGTCGGGGCGGGGCCAGCATTTT.

This chain connects TRBV5-1 to TRBJ2-3; D perhaps matches TRBD1 (5 bases). CDR1 is SGHRS and CDR2 is YFSETQ in the germline V gene. The CDR3 runs 13 residues. V dropped 0 bases and J dropped 4 bases, with 6 bases sitting between them. The CDR3 is CASSLDRSDTQYF. CDR3 nucleotide sequence: TGCGCCAGCAGCTTGGACAGGTCAGATACGCAGTATTTT.

As regards this clone: Other DNA sequences from this sample encode an identical CDR3 as well. The chain combines TRBV11-3 with TRBJ2-3; D ambiguous. This CDR3 has 11 residues. Germline-derived CDR1 and CDR2 are SGHNT and YENEEA. Trimming took off 4 bases at V and 3 bases at J, with 2 bases between the two ends. CDR3 region: CASSSTDTQYF. CDR3 in DNA: TGTGCCAGCAGCTCGACAGATACGCAGTATTTT.

V and J are TRBV5-1 and TRBJ2-2; D unclear. Trimming took 0 bases from V and 7 from J, leaving 7 bases between them. The V gene's germline CDR1 is SGHRS and CDR2 YFSETQ. The CDR3 runs 13 residues. The CDR3 sequence: CASSLGPGGELFF. In DNA form, the CDR3 reads TGCGCCAGCAGCTTGGGTCCCGGCGGGGAGCTGTTTTTT. The full variable domain, rest sourced from reference TRBV5-1 and TRBJ2-2, is KAGVTQTPRYLIKTRGQQVTLSCSPISGHRSVSWYQQTPGQGLQFLFEYFSETQRNKGNFPGRFSGRQFSNSRSEMNVSTLELGDSALYLCASSLGPGGELFFGEGSRLTVL.

The V and J genes are TRBV11-2 and TRBJ2-1; 7 bases are a match to TRBD2. Unmatched junction bases numbered 13, after V lost 5 bases and J lost 15 bases. Germline V gives CDR1 SGHAT, CDR2 FQNNGV. This CDR3 region has 13 residues. As DNA, the CDR3 is TGTGCCAGCAGCCTGACTAGCATTGAAGCGAGGTTCTTC. Translating gives CASSLTSIEARFF.

The rearrangement links TRBV7-9 to TRBJ1-3; 7 bases agree with TRBD1. The CDR3 consists of 16 residues. The V gene end was trimmed by 5 bases and the J gene end by 3 bases; junction bases not matched to a gene: 10. Germline V gene data show CDR1 as SEHNR and CDR2 as FQNEAQ (reference sequence). The CDR3 DNA is TGTGCCAGCAGCCTGCGGCAGGGGGGTTTTGGAAACACCATATATTTT. Its protein is CASSLRQGGFGNTIYF.

The chain couples TRBV30 to TRBJ1-1; TRBD1 matches 9 bases. J was trimmed by 6 bases and V by 2 bases; bases with no gene match: 7. CDR1 is GTSNPN and CDR2 is SVGIG in the germline V gene (reference sequence). This CDR3 comprises 14 residues. The CDR3 spells CAWSKGQGYAEAFF. In DNA, the CDR3 is TGTGCCTGGAGTAAGGGACAGGGCTACGCTGAAGCTTTCTTT.

The V call is TRBV30, the J call TRBJ1-2; 9 bases align to TRBD1. The CDR3 is 15 residues long. Trimming removed 5 bases from V and 2 bases from J; junction bases left unmatched: 9. Germline V gene data show CDR1 as GTSNPN and CDR2 as SVGIG (reference sequence). The CDR3 sequence is CAWLPDRGSNYGYTF. CDR3 in DNA: TGTGCCTGGCTTCCGGACAGGGGTTCCAACTATGGCTACACCTTC. Full variable domain (remainder filled in from reference TRBV30 and TRBJ1-2): SQTIHQWPATLVQPVGSPLSLECTVEGTSNPNLYWYRQAAGRGLQLLFYSVGIGQISSEVPQNLSASRPQDRQFILSSKKLLLSDSGFYLCAWLPDRGSNYGYTFGSGTRLTVV.

The rearrangement uses TRBV7-3 and TRBJ2-3, with 11 bases matching TRBD2. This CDR3 comprises 20 residues. After removal of 3 bases from V and 4 bases from J, the junction contained 18 bases not matched to a gene. CDR1 is SGHTA, CDR2 FQGTGA, per germline. The CDR3 region is CASSFILAGGREVSPDTQYF. DNA for the CDR3: TGTGCCAGCAGCTTTATCCTAGCGGGGGGCCGGGAAGTTAGCCCAGATACGCAGTATTTT.

Here the CDR3 reads CASMDRASTDTQYF. CDR3 DNA: TGTGCCAGCATGGACAGGGCCAGCACAGATACGCAGTATTTT. This chain joins TRBV2 and TRBJ2-3, with TRBD1 matching over 8 bases. Looked up from germline, CDR1 is SNHLY and CDR2 is FYNNEI. The V and J ends lost 7 bases and 0 bases, in that order; junction bases with no gene match: 3. The CDR3 length is 14 residues. The full variable domain, completed using reference TRBV2 and TRBJ2-3, is EPEVTQTPSHQVTQMGQEVILRCVPISNHLYFYWYRQILGQKVEFLVSFYNNEISEKSEIFDDQFSVERPDGSNFTLKIRSTKLEDSAMYFCASMDRASTDTQYFGPGTRLTVL.

This clone was observed once. CDR3 region: CASSLVGAGGQETQYF. The CDR3 DNA follows: TGCGCCAGCAGCTTGGTAGGAGCGGGGGGGCAAGAGACCCAGTACTTC. The chain carries TRBV5-1 and TRBJ2-5; 10 bases align to TRBD2. The germline CDR1 and CDR2 sequences are SGHRS and YFSETQ. The CDR3 length is 16 residues. V lost 0 bases, J lost 2 bases, and 4 bases stayed unmatched.

The CDR3 here is CASSAKGQSFLNTEAFF. The DNA for the CDR3 is TGTGCCAGCAGCGCAAAGGGACAGTCTTTCCTGAACACTGAAGCTTTCTTT. V usage is TRBV9 and J usage is TRBJ1-1, with 7 bases lining up with TRBD1. V was pared by 3 bases and J by 0 bases, with 11 bases of the junction left unmatched. The CDR3 loop spans 17 amino acids. In germline, CDR1 is SGDLS, CDR2 YYNGEE.

The chain joins TRBV20-1 to TRBJ2-7, with 10 bases matching TRBD2. The CDR3 contains 14 residues. Germline lookup yields CDR1 DFQATT and CDR2 SNEGSKA (reference sequence). V lost 3 bases to trimming and J lost 6 bases; unmatched junction nucleotides: 8. The CDR3 is CSASVPSGSREQYF. The DNA for the CDR3 is TGCAGTGCTAGTGTCCCTAGCGGGAGCCGCGAGCAGTACTTC.

CDR3 amino acids: CASRPGQGFTGELFF. The CDR3 DNA reads TGTGCCAGCAGACCGGGACAGGGGTTCACCGGGGAGCTGTTTTTT. The chain joins TRBV6-5 to TRBJ2-2; 10 bases agree with TRBD1. Germline V gene lookup returns CDR1 MNHEY and CDR2 SVGAGI. The CDR3 totals 15 residues. The V and J ends lost 6 bases and 4 bases, in that order; junction bases with no gene match: 5.

This clone was detected only once. The chain employs TRBV3-1 (or the pseudogene TRBV3-2) and TRBJ1-1, with 7 bases lining up with TRBD1. From germline, CDR1 is LGHDT and CDR2 YNNKEL (reference sequence). This CDR3 has 16 amino acids. V gave up 5 bases and J gave up 2 bases; unmatched junction bases: 11. The CDR3 coding sequence is TGTGCCAGCAGCGGCTGGGTACAGGGGTATAACACTGAAGCTTTCTTT. This encodes CASSGWVQGYNTEAFF.

The chain recombines TRBV11-2 with TRBJ1-2, with 10 positions matching TRBD1. The CDR3 totals 15 residues. V gave up 2 bases and J gave up 4 bases; unmatched junction bases: 4. Germline CDR1 SGHAT, CDR2 FQNNGV. The CDR3 sequence: CASSLRTGGSYGYTF. The CDR3 DNA reads TGTGCCAGCAGCTTAAGGACAGGGGGATCCTATGGCTACACCTTC.

The genes are TRBV5-4 and TRBJ2-7; D is perhaps TRBD2 (6 bases). CDR1 SGHNT and CDR2 YYREEE come from the germline V gene (reference sequence). Trimming cost V 3 bases and J 3 bases, with 10 bases left between them. The CDR3 length is 13 residues. CDR3: CASSSGLLYEQYF. The CDR3 coding sequence is TGTGCCAGCAGCTCGGGACTCCTCTACGAGCAGTACTTC.

This chain joins TRBV4-1 and TRBJ1-1; tentative D call: TRBD1 (5 bases). CDR3 size: 14 residues. The ends were cut back, 1 base at V and 5 bases at J, with 11 bases in the middle. Germline CDR1 and CDR2: MGHRA and YSYEKL. CDR3 loop: CASSQAGGLTEAFF. The CDR3 DNA follows: TGCGCCAGCAGCCAAGCCGGGGGTTTGACTGAAGCTTTCTTT.

The V gene is TRBV7-9, the J gene TRBJ1-6, with D maybe TRBD1 (5 bases). The CDR3 has 14 amino acids. V was trimmed by 5 bases and J by 12 bases, leaving 17 bases between them. Germline CDR1 and CDR2: SEHNR and FQNEAQ (reference sequence). The CDR3 reads CASSPVKGQEPLHF. In nucleotides, the CDR3 is TGTGCCAGCAGCCCCGTAAAGGGGCAGGAACCCCTCCACTTT.

V and J are TRBV29-1 and TRBJ1-1, with 8 positions matching TRBD1. Germline lookup yields CDR1 SQVTM and CDR2 ANQGSEA. Trimming cost V 3 bases and J 10 bases; bases outside gene matches: 10. The CDR3 has 13 amino acids. CDR3 nucleotides: TGCAGCGTTGACCCCAACGGACAGGGTGTAGCTTTCTTT. Translation gives CSVDPNGQGVAFF.

This clone occurred once. The chain carries TRBV4-1 and TRBJ2-7, with 8 nucleotides matching TRBD2. CDR1 and CDR2 (germline): MGHRA, YSYEKL. The CDR3 length is 15 residues. With V trimmed by 5 bases and J by 3 bases, 9 bases remained unmatched. The chain's CDR3 is CASSSSSGEDYEQYF. For the CDR3, the DNA is TGCGCCAGCAGCTCCAGTAGCGGGGAGGACTACGAGCAGTACTTC.

V is TRBV18 and J is TRBJ2-7; 8 nucleotides agree with TRBD1. This CDR3 has 15 residues. The germline gives CDR1 KGHSH, CDR2 LQKENI. Unmatched junction bases numbered 8, after V lost 3 bases and J lost 4 bases. The CDR3 region has the DNA TGTGCCAGCTCACCGCAGGGGGCTAGAGGATACGAGCAGTACTTC. Translation gives CASSPQGARGYEQYF. The full variable domain, rest sourced from reference TRBV18 and TRBJ2-7, is NAGVMQNPRHLVRRRGQEARLRCSPMKGHSHVYWYRQLPEEGLKFMVYLQKENIIDESGMPKERFSAEFPKEGPSILRIQQVVRGDSAAYFCASSPQGARGYEQYFGPGTRLTVT.

V is TRBV2 and J is TRBJ1-5, with 11 positions matching TRBD1. Germline V gene sequence: CDR1 SNHLY, CDR2 FYNNEI. The CDR3 covers 17 residues. V trimming: 9 bases; J trimming: 0 bases; junction bases outside the gene matches: 10. CDR3 region: CASFAGTGGDSNQPQHF. The DNA of the CDR3 is TGTGCCAGTTTCGCCGGGACAGGGGGGGATAGCAATCAGCCCCAGCATTTT.

The chain employs TRBV5-5 and TRBJ1-1; 7 bases are shared with TRBD1. There are 13 residues in the CDR3. The V gene end was trimmed by 3 bases and the J gene end by 2 bases; junction bases not matched to a gene: 1. Per the germline V gene, CDR1 is SGHKS and CDR2 is YYEKEE (reference sequence). The CDR3 nucleotides are TGTGCCAGCAGCTGGGACAGTAACACTGAAGCTTTCTTT. It encodes CASSWDSNTEAFF.